The source of this T cell receptor (beta chain) is a study of chemoradiotherapy in HPV16-positive cancers. As for the study in general: Candidate HPV-specific clones and shared TCR motifs came from a couple of HPV16-positive patients.

The study, taken as a whole, reports: HPV-specific T cells were functionally defined from only a couple of HPV16-positive patients. Candidate HPV-specific clones and E7-related TCR motifs grew in tumor during treatment.

Comment on this clone: The target antigen is unknown.

The ends were cut back, 1 base at V and 0 bases at J, with 8 bases in the middle. The CDR3 length is 15 residues. Germline V gives CDR1 SGHDN, CDR2 FVKESK. Profiled with immunoSEQ multiplex PCR; TCRdb holds only in-frame clones, not every one. This sample carries 9,500 to 15,000 clones, 63% of them seen once, and the ten largest clones take 20%. V and J are TRBV14 and TRBJ2-3, with D tentatively TRBD1 (6 bases). The sequence derives from a human donor with HPV-associated anogenital cancer. Sample collection occurred from a patient who underwent chemoradiotherapy. The CDR3 DNA reads as TGTGCCAGCAGCCAAGTTACAGGGAGCACAGATACGCAGTATTTT. Amino acids: CASSQVTGSTDTQYF.